The 24 T cell receptor beta chains in this list originate from one sample, sequenced in a study of identical twins. Each CDR3 protein gets one entry after TCRdb re-called the 5' RACE reads with MiXCR. The table shows 640,000 or so distinct CDR3 sequences, with over 5% occurring only once. The sequencing sample was made of naive T cells sorted from blood. Receptors were obtained from a man younger than 30 in good health.

Details on this clonotype: Possible read error: a much larger clone is one base away. V usage is TRBV9 and J usage is TRBJ2-1; 10 nucleotides agree with TRBD2. This CDR3 has 14 residues. CDR1 SGDLS and CDR2 YYNGEE come from the germline V gene. Unmatched junction bases numbered 3, after V lost 3 bases and J lost 6 bases. CDR3 amino acids: CASSGRLAGNEQFF. CDR3 DNA sequence: TGTGCCAGCAGCGGGAGACTAGCGGGCAATGAGCAGTTCTTC.

V usage is TRBV24-1 and J usage is TRBJ2-1; TRBD2 might be the D (5 bases). This CDR3 spans 14 amino acids. Germline CDR1 is KGHDR and CDR2 is SFDVKD. V lost 2 bases to trimming and J lost 10 bases, with 14 bases between them. As DNA, the CDR3 is TGTGCCACCAGTGATTGGCGGGCCGCAGGAGAGCAGTTCTTC. Residues: CATSDWRAAGEQFF.

This clonotype occurred many times. This chain links TRBV12-3 or TRBV12-4 with TRBJ2-3; weak D call: TRBD1 (5 bases). Trimming cost V 3 bases and J 2 bases, with 18 bases left between them. The CDR3 loop spans 17 amino acids. In nucleotides, the CDR3 is TGTGCCAGCAGTTTGGCAGGGTGGGGTCTTTCCACAGATACGCAGTATTTT. Encoded protein: CASSLAGWGLSTDTQYF.

The sample holds many counts of this clonotype. The V and J genes are TRBV6-5 and TRBJ1-6; weak D call: TRBD1 (5 bases). The CDR3 loop spans 15 amino acids. CDR1 and CDR2 from the germline V gene are MNHEY and SVGAGI. Trimming took 2 bases from V and 7 from J, leaving 12 bases between them. CDR3 region: CASSYGAARNSPLHF. The CDR3 DNA sequence: TGTGCCAGCAGTTACGGGGCTGCCCGCAATTCACCCCTCCACTTT.

The rearrangement uses TRBV11-2 and TRBJ2-7; either TRBD1 or TRBD2 may supply D (5 bases each). From germline, CDR1 is SGHAT and CDR2 FQNNGV. CDR3 length equals 14 residues. V was pared by 3 bases and J by 3 bases, with 12 bases between. The CDR3 loop reads CASSFGGTVYEQYV. For the CDR3, the DNA is TGTGCCAGCAGCTTTGGGGGAACGGTCTACGAGCAGTACGTC.

The chain joins TRBV7-2 to TRBJ2-5; TRBD2 might be the D (6 bases). Trimming took off 6 bases at V and 2 bases at J, with 13 bases between the two ends. This CDR3 spans 14 amino acids. Germline V gene data show CDR1 as SGHTA and CDR2 as FQGNSA. The CDR3 nucleotides are TGTGCCAGCAGTTGGTCAGGGACTCAAGAGACCCAGTACTTC. Residues: CASSWSGTQETQYF. Full variable domain (rest looked up from reference TRBV7-2 and TRBJ2-5): GAGVSQSPSNKVTEKGKDVELRCDPISGHTALYWYRQSLGQGLEFLIYFQGNSAPDKSGLPSDRFSAERTGGSVSTLTIQRTQQEDSAVYLCASSWSGTQETQYFGPGTRLLVL.

This clonotype was recorded many times. The J gene is TRBJ2-7, the V gene TRBV20-1, with 7 nucleotides matching TRBD2. The CDR3 consists of 13 residues. V lost 3 bases to trimming and J lost 5 bases; unmatched junction nucleotides: 7. CDR1 is DFQATT and CDR2 is SNEGSKA in the germline V gene (reference sequence). The CDR3 nucleotides are TGCAGTGCTAGGGAGGGACTAACCCACGAGCAGTACTTC. Its translation is CSAREGLTHEQYF.

The sample holds many counts of this clonotype. This chain links TRBV5-4 with TRBJ2-1; either TRBD1 or TRBD2 may fit D (6 bases each). CDR1 is SGHNT and CDR2 is YYREEE in the germline V gene (reference sequence). Trimming took off 3 bases at V and 7 bases at J, with 11 bases between the two ends. CDR3 length: 13 amino acids. The CDR3 loop reads CASSSGGGNEQFF. CDR3 DNA sequence: TGTGCCAGCAGCTCAGGAGGGGGGAATGAGCAGTTCTTC. Drawing the rest from reference TRBV5-4 and TRBJ2-1, the complete variable domain is ETGVTQSPTHLIKTRGQQVTLRCSSQSGHNTVSWYQQALGQGPQFIFQYYREEENGRGNFPPRFSGLQFPNYSSELNVNALELDDSALYLCASSSGGGNEQFFGPGTRLTVL.

The chain employs TRBV29-1 and TRBJ2-1; D is perhaps TRBD1 (6 bases). Germline lookup yields CDR1 SQVTM and CDR2 ANQGSEA. This CDR3 spans 13 amino acids. The V gene lost 3 bases and the J gene lost 7 bases, with 13 bases spanning the gap. Written as DNA, the CDR3 is TGCAGCGTTGAGGGACAAACCTTTAATGAGCAGTTCTTC. This translates into CSVEGQTFNEQFF.

Ten or more counts support this clonotype. V and J are TRBV5-1 and TRBJ2-1; D may be TRBD2 (7 bases). The CDR3 contains 16 residues. From germline, CDR1 is SGHRS and CDR2 YFSETQ. V was shortened by 1 base and J by 7 bases, with 18 bases between the two germline ends. CDR3 sequence (DNA): TGCGCCAGCAGCTTGATGTCTAGCGGAGGGGGGAATGAGCAGTTCTTC. Amino acids: CASSLMSSGGGNEQFF.

This clonotype has at least ten counts. This sequence joins TRBV29-1 and TRBJ2-5; D may be TRBD2 (6 bases). Germline-derived CDR1 and CDR2 are SQVTM and ANQGSEA. The CDR3 spans 13 residues. V gave up 6 bases and J gave up 5 bases, with 16 bases separating them. CDR3 loop: CSVRRAGVETQYF. CDR3 DNA: TGCAGCGTCCGGAGGGCCGGGGTGGAGACCCAGTACTTC.

This clonotype was picked up many times. This rearrangement joins TRBV9 to TRBJ2-5; tentative D call: TRBD1 (6 bases). The CDR3 is made up of 15 amino acids. Germline lookup yields CDR1 SGDLS and CDR2 YYNGEE. Deletions cut 3 bases from V and 1 base from J, with 13 bases between. CDR3: CASSAGQSRQETQYF. The CDR3 region has the DNA TGTGCCAGCAGCGCAGGACAGTCCCGCCAAGAGACCCAGTACTTC.

Notes on this clonotype: With a much larger clone just one base away, this may be a read error. The V call is TRBV20-1, the J call TRBJ2-1; D uncertain. The CDR3 runs 16 residues. The germline V and J ends were trimmed by 0 bases and 2 bases, with 14 bases remaining between them. Looked up from germline, CDR1 is DFQATT and CDR2 is SNEGSKA (reference sequence). CDR3 nucleotides: TGCAGTGCTAGAGATTTTAGGAGCCCCACCTACAATGAGCAGTTCTTC. It specifies CSARDFRSPTYNEQFF.

This clonotype was found many times. The chain combines TRBV12-3 or TRBV12-4 with TRBJ1-2; possibly TRBD1 for D (6 bases). CDR3 length: 13 amino acids. The V and J ends lost 5 bases and 8 bases respectively, with 15 bases between them. This CDR3 is CASSLTGIEGYTF. As DNA, the CDR3 is TGTGCCAGCAGTCTCACAGGGATTGAGGGCTACACCTTC.

Many counts were recorded for this clonotype. This chain uses TRBV11-2 with TRBJ1-3, with D unclear. The CDR3 loop spans 15 amino acids. Germline V lookup: CDR1 SGHAT, CDR2 FQNNGV. The ends were cut back, 0 bases at V and 0 bases at J, with 6 bases in the middle. CDR3 nucleotide sequence: TGTGCCAGCAGCTTAGACGGACGCTCTGGAAACACCATATATTTT. Translating it yields CASSLDGRSGNTIYF.

This clonotype was recorded many times. This chain links TRBV6-5 with TRBJ2-3; 10 bases fit TRBD2. From germline, CDR1 is MNHEY and CDR2 SVGAGI. Trimming cost V 2 bases and J 3 bases; bases outside gene matches: 2. The CDR3 is made up of 15 amino acids. CDR3 DNA: TGTGCCAGCAGTTACGCTAGCGGGAGTACAGATACGCAGTATTTT. Its protein product is CASSYASGSTDTQYF.

This clonotype occurred many times. This chain joins TRBV20-1 and TRBJ2-3, with 7 nucleotides matching TRBD2. V lost 5 bases, J lost 5 bases, and 10 bases stayed unmatched. Germline values: CDR1 DFQATT, CDR2 SNEGSKA (reference sequence). CDR3 length equals 14 residues. The CDR3 spells CSAQTGGPLDTQYF. The CDR3 DNA reads TGCAGTGCTCAGACGGGGGGTCCTTTAGATACGCAGTATTTT.

The chain joins TRBV20-1 to TRBJ2-6; a possible D gene is TRBD2 (7 bases). The CDR3 is 16 amino acids. CDR1 DFQATT and CDR2 SNEGSKA come from the germline V gene (reference sequence). Trimming took 4 bases from V and 0 from J, leaving 13 bases between them. Written as DNA, the CDR3 is TGCAGTGCTATTGAGGGGGGGAACTCTGGGGCCAACGTCCTGACTTTC. Translation: CSAIEGGNSGANVLTF.

This clonotype was found a few times. The gene calls are TRBV29-1 and TRBJ1-2; 11 bases are shared with TRBD1. In germline, CDR1 is SQVTM, CDR2 ANQGSEA. Trimming at V came to 4 bases and at J to 8 bases, leaving 9 bases not matched to a gene. CDR3 length: 14 residues. The CDR3 protein is CSVVDRGRLEGYTF. CDR3 DNA: TGCAGCGTTGTGGACAGGGGGCGATTGGAAGGCTACACCTTC. Together with reference TRBV29-1 and TRBJ1-2, the CDR3 gives the full variable domain: SAVISQKPSRDICQRGTSLTIQCQVDSQVTMMFWYRQQPGQSLTLIATANQGSEATYESGFVIDKFPISRPNLTFSTLTVSNMSPEDSSIYLCSVVDRGRLEGYTFGSGTRLTVV.

This clonotype was counted between two and nine times. This chain links TRBV29-1 with TRBJ2-1; 10 bases are shared with TRBD2. Germline-derived CDR1 and CDR2 are SQVTM and ANQGSEA. Unmatched junction bases numbered 10, after V lost 3 bases and J lost 2 bases. The CDR3 extends over 17 amino acids. The CDR3 DNA follows: TGCAGCGTTGAGGGCGCTAGCGGGAGTGTAACCTACAATGAGCAGTTCTTC. It encodes CSVEGASGSVTYNEQFF.

This clonotype has a handful of counts. The chain combines TRBV29-1 with TRBJ2-1; D is uncertain. The V and J ends lost 4 bases and 0 bases respectively, with 10 bases between them. The length of the CDR3 is 14 residues. Germline loops: CDR1 SQVTM, CDR2 ANQGSEA. The CDR3 DNA reads as TGCAGCGTTGTTGCACAAAGCTCCTACAATGAGCAGTTCTTC. Translation: CSVVAQSSYNEQFF.

This clonotype was seen a single time. J is TRBJ2-3 and V is TRBV21-1; no check of the table's D call, TRBD1, against the DNA was made. TRBV21-1 is termed a pseudogene. The CDR3 has 16 amino acids. CDR3 in amino acids: CASSKGGDRSTDTQYF. The CDR3, as DNA: TGTGCCAGCAGCAAAGGAGGGGACAGGAGCACAGATACGCAGTATTTT.

This clonotype was detected ten times or more. The V call is TRBV12-3 or TRBV12-4, the J call TRBJ2-1, with 8 bases identical to TRBD2. The V gene end was trimmed by 0 bases and the J gene end by 5 bases; junction bases not matched to a gene: 6. The length of the CDR3 is 16 residues. The CDR3 region is CASSLARASGHNEQFF. The CDR3 nucleotides are TGTGCCAGCAGTTTAGCGCGAGCTAGCGGGCACAATGAGCAGTTCTTC.

J is TRBJ2-7 and V is TRBV6-1; TRBD1 aligns across 7 bases. The CDR3 has 14 amino acids. Germline CDR1 and CDR2: MNHNS and SASEGT. V trimming: 6 bases; J trimming: 3 bases; junction bases outside the gene matches: 8. The CDR3 sequence: CASRVGTEHYEQYF. The CDR3 coding sequence is TGTGCCAGCAGGGTCGGGACAGAGCACTACGAGCAGTACTTC.